This T cell receptor (beta chain) derives from a study of human T cells and chemical hapten exposure. TCRdb re-called the RACE reads through MiXCR, storing one row per CDR3 protein. The sample consists of around 60,000 distinct CDR3 sequences, 5.5% to 7.5% of them appearing once. This clonotype occurred many times. The V and J ends lost 3 bases and 8 bases respectively, with 7 bases between them. Germline-derived CDR1 and CDR2 are SQVTM and ANQGSEA. The CDR3 consists of 10 residues. Time point reported: pre-sensitization, week 0. Stated treatment: therapeutic diphenylcyclopropenone sensitization with weekly scalp DPC.

The input for sequencing was whole blood, taken in connection with sensitization to the hapten diphenylcyclopropenone (DPC). J is TRBJ1-1 and V is TRBV29-1; D is ambiguous. The source is a woman aged 25 to 45 with alopecia areata. Some clones in this sample may be carry-over from other donors' samples. The CDR3 loop is CSVDLLEAFF. The CDR3 DNA reads as TGCAGCGTTGATCTACTGGAAGCTTTCTTT.